This is a list of T cell receptor beta chains from one sample in a study of vaccination and CD4 T cells after COVID-19. These receptors have no known antigen. Each CDR3 protein gets one entry after TCRdb re-called the PCR reads with MiXCR. The sample consists of 20,000 to 25,000 distinct CDR3 sequences, around two fifths of them appearing once. Sequences were derived from CD4+ T cells from blood, cultured in vitro, sampled about 7 months after SARS-CoV-2 vaccination. The receptors originated from a human donor who had recovered from COVID-19. Each CDR3 is given with its conserved first and last residue. D genes are given only for firm matches. For some rows the clone size is stated as once, few or many, or as a class when expanded; others skip it.

j_call | d_call | clone_size | v_call | cdr3_aa | cdr3_nt
TRBJ2-7 | NA | few | TRBV19 | CASSTLGPYEQYF | TGTGCCAGTAGTACCCTCGGGCCCTACGAGCAGTACTTC
TRBJ2-5 | NA | few | TRBV7-6 | CASSLELLGGYETQYF | TGTGCCAGCAGCTTAGAGTTGTTGGGGGGTTACGAGACCCAGTACTTC
TRBJ2-7 | NA | NA | TRBV2 | CASRATASPQYF | TGTGCCAGCAGAGCTACGGCCAGCCCGCAGTACTTC
TRBJ1-1 | TRBD1 | NA | TRBV15 | CATRSDRKNTEAFF | TGTGCCACCAGGTCGGACAGGAAGAACACTGAAGCTTTCTTT
TRBJ2-5 | NA | few | TRBV5-4 | CASSPKEAGETQYF | TGTGCCAGCAGCCCCAAGGAGGCGGGGGAGACCCAGTACTTC
TRBJ2-3 | NA | once | TRBV6-2/TRBV6-3 | CASRTPATDTQYF | TGTGCCAGCAGGACCCCAGCCACAGATACGCAGTATTTT
TRBJ2-3 | TRBD2 | NA | TRBV6-1 | CASGSPGLAGVGTQYF | TGTGCCAGCGGCTCTCCGGGACTAGCGGGGGTCGGTACGCAGTATTTT
TRBJ2-5 | TRBD2 | NA | TRBV6-1 | CASRASGQETQYF | TGTGCCAGCAGGGCTAGCGGCCAAGAGACCCAGTACTTC
TRBJ1-1 | NA | few | TRBV7-8 | CASSLASEAFF | TGTGCCAGCAGCTTAGCCAGTGAAGCTTTCTTT
TRBJ2-7 | NA | NA | TRBV6-1 | CASTLSDPYEQYF | TGTGCCAGCACCCTCAGTGATCCCTACGAGCAGTACTTC
TRBJ2-7 | NA | NA | TRBV7-8 | CASPPKNSEQYF | TGTGCCAGCCCCCCCAAAAACAGCGAGCAGTACTTC
TRBJ1-6 | NA | NA | TRBV18 | CASSTGTPDNSPLHF | TGTGCCAGCTCAACCGGGACACCCGATAATTCACCCCTCCACTTT
TRBJ1-1 | NA | NA | TRBV20-1 | CSAWGGDTEAFF | TGCAGTGCTTGGGGGGGGGACACTGAAGCTTTCTTT
TRBJ1-2 | TRBD1 | NA | TRBV27 | CASSPNRGRGYTF | TGTGCCAGCAGTCCCAACAGGGGGCGCGGCTACACCTTC
TRBJ2-5 | NA | few | TRBV15 | CATSSRRRLQETQYF | TGTGCCACCAGCAGCCGACGGAGGCTTCAAGAGACCCAGTACTTC
TRBJ2-7 | NA | NA | TRBV5-6 | CASSVSGNSYEQYF | TGTGCCAGCAGTGTAAGCGGTAACTCCTACGAGCAGTACTTC
TRBJ2-2 | NA | NA | TRBV7-3 | CASSLRRANTGELFF | TGTGCCAGCAGCCTCCGACGGGCGAACACCGGGGAGCTGTTTTTT
TRBJ1-1 | NA | many | TRBV7-3 | CASSITSGTTAFF | TGTGCCAGCAGCATAACTTCGGGTACGACAGCTTTCTTT
TRBJ2-5 | TRBD1 | few | TRBV11-3 | CASSDTGGAWETQYF | TGTGCCAGCAGCGACACAGGGGGCGCATGGGAGACCCAGTACTTC
TRBJ2-5 | NA | few | TRBV6-1 | CASTDQQETQYF | TGTGCCAGCACTGACCAACAAGAGACCCAGTACTTC
TRBJ1-5 | TRBD1 | NA | TRBV4-2 | CASSQDRGEGNQPQHF | TGTGCCAGCAGCCAGGACAGGGGTGAGGGCAATCAGCCCCAGCATTTT
TRBJ2-1 | TRBD2 | few | TRBV20-1 | CSARLLAGGAYNEQFF | TGCAGTGCTAGACTTCTAGCGGGGGGGGCCTACAATGAGCAGTTCTTC
TRBJ1-6 | NA | few | TRBV7-6 | CASSLEAGGINSPLHF | TGTGCCAGCAGCTTAGAAGCGGGAGGGATTAATTCACCCCTCCACTTT
TRBJ2-3 | NA | NA | TRBV4-1 | CASSQVDLVVTDTQYF | TGCGCCAGCAGCCAAGTCGACCTGGTTGTCACAGATACGCAGTATTTT
TRBJ2-5 | TRBD2 | medium-sized | TRBV20-1 | CSAPRASGGAGTQYF | TGCAGTGCTCCCCGTGCTAGCGGGGGGGCAGGAACCCAGTACTTC
TRBJ1-5 | TRBD1 | NA | TRBV6-2/TRBV6-3 | CASRQGLWNQPQHF | TGTGCATCTCGACAGGGGTTATGGAATCAGCCCCAGCATTTT
TRBJ2-7 | NA | NA | TRBV7-7 | CASSLAHGSIYEQYF | TGTGCTAGCAGCTTAGCGCACGGCAGCATATACGAGCAGTACTTC
TRBJ1-6 | NA | NA | TRBV7-2 | CASSSYTGRPLHF | TGTGCCAGCAGCTCCTACACCGGGAGACCCCTCCACTTT
TRBJ1-5 | TRBD1 | few | TRBV7-8 | CASSLSAAGGYQPQHF | TGTGCCAGCAGCTTATCGGCGGCAGGGGGCTATCAGCCCCAGCATTTT
TRBJ2-3 | TRBD1 | medium-sized | TRBV7-9 | CASSLARGRTDTQYF | TGTGCCAGCAGCTTAGCAAGGGGGCGCACAGATACGCAGTATTTT
TRBJ1-6 | NA | few | TRBV10-3 | CAISVTGGPYNSPLHF | TGTGCCATCAGTGTAACAGGAGGCCCTTATAATTCACCCCTCCACTTT
TRBJ2-7 | NA | NA | TRBV7-2 | CASSLVGSPYEQYF | TGTGCCAGCAGCTTAGTAGGATCCCCCTACGAGCAGTACTTC
TRBJ2-5 | NA | few | TRBV7-2 | CASSLGHQQETQYF | TGTGCCAGCAGCTTAGGACACCAACAAGAGACCCAGTACTTC
TRBJ2-3 | TRBD2 | NA | TRBV20-1 | CSARILAGVRTDTQYF | TGCAGTGCTAGGATACTAGCGGGAGTCCGCACAGATACGCAGTATTTT
TRBJ2-7 | NA | NA | TRBV27 | CASSSIQENFSYEQYF | TGTGCCAGCAGTTCAATACAAGAGAACTTCTCCTACGAGCAGTACTTC
TRBJ2-1 | NA | many | TRBV20-1 | CSARRIQGDEQFF | TGCAGTGCTAGAAGGATACAAGGCGATGAGCAGTTCTTC
TRBJ1-1 | NA | NA | TRBV20-1 | CSARFSGKNTEAFF | TGCAGTGCTAGGTTTTCAGGCAAGAACACTGAAGCTTTCTTT
TRBJ2-5 | TRBD1 | NA | TRBV2 | CASGDRGRGIKYF | TGTGCCAGCGGGGACAGGGGGCGCGGTATTAAGTACTTC
TRBJ1-6 | TRBD1 | NA | TRBV6-1 | CASRDSNNSPLHF | TGTGCCAGTCGGGACAGTAATAATTCACCCCTCCACTTT
TRBJ2-3 | TRBD2 | few | TRBV5-4 | CASSTHSGGTDTQYF | TGTGCCAGCAGCACCCATAGCGGGGGCACAGATACGCAGTATTTT
TRBJ2-7 | NA | NA | TRBV24-1 | CATSDLHKQFDEQYF | TGTGCCACCAGTGATTTGCATAAACAGTTTGACGAGCAGTACTTC
TRBJ2-7 | NA | NA | TRBV20-1 | CSARAWDPRSEQYF | TGCAGTGCTAGAGCTTGGGACCCGCGGAGCGAGCAGTACTTC
TRBJ1-1 | NA | NA | TRBV5-4 | CASSREGGSDTEAFF | TGTGCCAGCAGCCGGGAGGGGGGTTCGGACACTGAAGCTTTCTTT
TRBJ2-1 | NA | NA | TRBV6-4 | CASSVQMGNEQFF | TGTGCCAGCAGTGTACAGATGGGGAATGAGCAGTTCTTC
TRBJ1-2 | NA | few | TRBV10-3 | CAISVRQGLIYGYTF | TGTGCCATCAGTGTAAGGCAGGGCCTAATCTATGGCTACACCTTC
TRBJ1-1 | TRBD1 | NA | TRBV4-1 | CASAYRGGDTEAFF | TGCGCCAGCGCCTACAGGGGAGGGGACACTGAAGCTTTCTTT
TRBJ2-1 | TRBD1 | NA | TRBV19 | CASSQGTGVNNEQFF | TGTGCCAGTAGCCAAGGGACAGGGGTTAACAATGAGCAGTTCTTC
TRBJ2-5 | TRBD1 | NA | TRBV20-1 | CSARVGTGQETQYF | TGCAGTGCTAGAGTCGGGACAGGGCAAGAGACCCAGTACTTC
TRBJ2-5 | NA | NA | TRBV18 | CASSPPGGGGIQYF | TGTGCCAGCTCACCCCCCGGGGGAGGGGGCATCCAGTACTTC
TRBJ1-2 | TRBD1 | NA | TRBV6-1 | CASSDQGGSGYTF | TGTGCCAGCAGTGATCAGGGGGGTTCTGGCTACACCTTC
TRBJ1-6 | NA | NA | TRBV6-1 | CASTVAGWAYNSPLHF | TGTGCCAGCACAGTAGCGGGGTGGGCCTATAATTCACCCCTCCACTTT
TRBJ2-1 | NA | NA | TRBV7-2 | CASSLDYNEQFF | TGTGCCAGCAGCTTAGACTACAATGAGCAGTTCTTC
TRBJ2-5 | NA | NA | TRBV27 | CEPPQGETQYF | TGTGAACCGCCACAGGGAGAGACCCAGTACTTC
TRBJ2-5 | NA | once | TRBV5-8 | CASSLTSWETQYF | TGTGCCAGCAGCTTAACTAGCTGGGAGACCCAGTACTTC
TRBJ2-7 | TRBD1 | NA | TRBV7-2 | CASSAGGYYEQYF | TGTGCCAGCAGCGCAGGGGGCTACTACGAGCAGTACTTC
TRBJ2-3 | NA | NA | TRBV6-1 | CATLDSGQDTQYF | TGTGCCACCCTGGACTCGGGGCAAGATACGCAGTATTTT
TRBJ1-2 | NA | large | TRBV7-2 | CASSPVVGRVDGYTF | TGTGCCAGCAGCCCTGTCGTAGGCAGGGTGGATGGCTACACCTTC
TRBJ2-3 | NA | many | TRBV20-1 | CSARDGGRTDTQYF | TGCAGTGCTAGAGACGGGGGCCGGACAGATACGCAGTATTTT
TRBJ2-5 | TRBD1 | NA | TRBV24-1 | CATSDLGRGRETQYF | TGTGCCACCAGTGATTTAGGCAGGGGGCGAGAGACCCAGTACTTC